This T cell receptor (beta chain) appears in the sequencing data of a study of cytomegalovirus exposure and HLA in healthy donors. Across the study: Tens of millions of unique TCRs from HLA-typed donors made up an early data release.

Amplification used 60 Vbeta primers and 13 Jbeta primers. Original processing notes: In a later analysis, the count reached 75 million to 90 million unique TCR beta chains, with 8.5 million to 14 million shared. Repertoires were generated with immunoSEQ multiplex PCR, while TCRdb's copy carries only in-frame clones and drops some. V, J and clone size were drawn from that table, and D and trimming were deduced from the DNA. The table has over 95,000 clones, roughly 70% seen once. The source is a man younger than 35 in good health and CMV-seropositive. The sample comprised PBMCs.

The CDR3 coding sequence is TGCAGCGTAAACAGGGGGAATCTCGACAATGAGCAGTTCTTC. Its translation: CSVNRGNLDNEQFF. The chain employs TRBV29-1 and TRBJ2-1, with 8 bases identical to TRBD1. V was clipped by 6 bases and J by 5 bases; unmatched bases: 9. This CDR3 has 14 residues. Germline CDR1 SQVTM, CDR2 ANQGSEA.